Presented here are 15 T cell receptor beta chains from one specimen sequenced in a study of response to subunit inactivated influenza vaccine. Each CDR3 protein gets one entry after TCRdb re-called the RT-PCR reads with MiXCR. The sample holds over 650,000 distinct CDR3 sequences, roughly 20% seen once. The sample was PBMCs from blood, taken around 5 days after vaccination. The receptors were gathered from a man in his forties or fifties who received an inactivated influenza vaccine.

Only a few counts were recorded for this clonotype. The chain is built from TRBV20-1 and TRBJ2-3; 10 bases match TRBD2. CDR1 and CDR2 (germline): DFQATT, SNEGSKA (reference sequence). The CDR3 sequence is 16 residues long. V lost 6 bases, J lost 1 base, and 10 bases stayed unmatched. CDR3 sequence: CSATSLAGAGTDTQYF. The CDR3 nucleotides read TGCAGTGCCACTTCTCTAGCGGGGGCAGGCACAGATACGCAGTATTTT.

The sample holds a few counts of this clonotype. The chain has TRBV7-9 and TRBJ2-7, with a possible D match to TRBD1 (6 bases). The germline gives CDR1 SEHNR, CDR2 FQNEAQ (reference sequence). V lost 5 bases and J 6 bases, leaving 11 bases between the germline ends. The CDR3 totals 12 residues. The CDR3 sequence is CASSLRGSEQYF. In DNA form, the CDR3 reads TGTGCCAGCAGCCTAAGGGGGTCCGAGCAGTACTTC.

This rearrangement joins TRBV27 to TRBJ2-1; TRBD2 aligns across 10 bases. With V trimmed by 4 bases and J by 7 bases, 7 bases remained unmatched. Looked up from germline, CDR1 is MNHEY and CDR2 is SMNVEV (reference sequence). There are 15 residues in the CDR3. The CDR3 is CASSYLAGEWNEQFF. In DNA, the CDR3 is TGTGCCAGCAGTTACCTAGCGGGAGAATGGAATGAGCAGTTCTTC.

This chain joins TRBV14 and TRBJ2-7, with D unclear. V lost 0 bases and J 4 bases, leaving 10 bases between the germline ends. The germline V gene has CDR1 SGHDN and CDR2 FVKESK. The CDR3 totals 14 residues. The CDR3 reads CASSQEPGVYEQYF. CDR3 nucleotides: TGTGCCAGCAGCCAAGAGCCCGGCGTATACGAGCAGTACTTC.

This clonotype has only a few counts. The V and J genes are TRBV6-5 and TRBJ2-1; TRBD1 matches at 8 bases. Per the germline V gene, CDR1 is MNHEY and CDR2 is SVGAGI. There are 18 residues in the CDR3. Trimming took 0 bases from V and 5 from J; bases not matched to a gene: 12. The CDR3 reads CASSYSPPWQGANNEQFF. DNA for the CDR3: TGTGCCAGCAGTTACTCTCCGCCGTGGCAGGGGGCTAACAATGAGCAGTTCTTC.

This clonotype has just a few counts. The chain joins TRBV20-1 to TRBJ2-7; weak D call: TRBD1 (6 bases). Germline V gene lookup returns CDR1 DFQATT and CDR2 SNEGSKA (reference sequence). Trimming removed 4 bases at V and 0 bases at J, with 7 bases between. The length of the CDR3 is 12 residues. The chain's CDR3 is CSANRASYEQYF. The CDR3 DNA sequence: TGCAGTGCTAACAGGGCCTCCTACGAGCAGTACTTC.

This clonotype was detected many times. This chain joins TRBV12-3 or TRBV12-4 and TRBJ2-1; no definite D call. V shed 7 bases and J shed 9 bases, with 7 bases lying between them. The CDR3 covers 10 residues. Here the CDR3 reads CASKGGEQFF. The CDR3 DNA reads as TGTGCCAGCAAGGGCGGTGAGCAGTTCTTC.

The gene calls are TRBV7-8 and TRBJ2-1; no reliable D call. The CDR3 spans 14 residues. V was pared by 8 bases and J by 8 bases, with 19 bases between. CDR1 and CDR2 (germline): SGHVS, FQNEAQ. The CDR3 DNA sequence: TGTGCCAGCCAAAGTGCGGCCGGACGCTATGAGCAGTTCTTC. This gives the protein CASQSAAGRYEQFF. The full variable domain, in which reference TRBV7-8 and TRBJ2-1 provide the parts outside the CDR3, is GAGVSQSPRYKVAKRGQDVALRCDPISGHVSLFWYQQALGQGPEFLTYFQNEAQLDKSGLPSDRFFAERPEGSVSTLKIQRTQQEDSAVYLCASQSAAGRYEQFFGPGTRLTVL.

In this sample, this clonotype turned up a few times. The rearrangement links TRBV7-2 to TRBJ1-5; TRBD1 matches at 9 bases. The junction had 3 bases not matched to a gene; V was cut back by 0 bases and J by 6 bases. The CDR3 runs 15 residues. Per the germline V gene, CDR1 is SGHTA and CDR2 is FQGNSA. The CDR3 loop reads CASSLAQGAVQPQHF. For the CDR3, the DNA is TGTGCCAGCAGCTTAGCACAGGGGGCCGTTCAGCCCCAGCATTTT.

V is TRBV30 and J is TRBJ2-1; unclear D gene. CDR1 and CDR2 (germline): GTSNPN, SVGIG (reference sequence). The CDR3 totals 13 residues. With 1 base removed from V and 2 bases from J, the gap between germline ends came to 6 bases. CDR3 protein: CAWSAQAYNEQFF. The CDR3 bases are TGTGCCTGGAGTGCCCAGGCCTACAATGAGCAGTTCTTC.

This clonotype was detected only a few times. The rearrangement links TRBV7-9 to TRBJ2-5, with a possible D match to TRBD2 (5 bases). V was pared by 0 bases and J by 2 bases, with 10 bases between. The CDR3 runs 15 residues. CDR1 and CDR2 from the germline V gene are SEHNR and FQNEAQ (reference sequence). As DNA, the CDR3 is TGTGCCAGCAGCTTAGCGTTACGAGGGCAAGAGACCCAGTACTTC. Protein: CASSLALRGQETQYF.

In its sample, this clonotype was seen a few times. The chain is built from TRBV12-3 or TRBV12-4 and TRBJ1-5, with TRBD1 identical over 8 bases. After removal of 5 bases from V and 0 bases from J, the junction contained 3 bases not matched to a gene. The CDR3 is made up of 15 amino acids. The CDR3 loop is CASSRQGASNQPQHF. The CDR3 region has the DNA TGTGCCAGCAGTAGGCAGGGGGCTAGCAATCAGCCCCAGCATTTT.

This clonotype was seen more than once but under ten times. The chain has TRBV4-3 and TRBJ1-4; D perhaps matches TRBD1 (5 bases). V lost 4 bases to trimming and J lost 7 bases, with 10 bases between them. The length of the CDR3 is 13 residues. The germline gives CDR1 LGHNA, CDR2 YSLEER. Written as DNA, the CDR3 is TGCGCCAGCAGCCCGGGACCGGCTGAAAAACTGTTTTTT. This gives the protein CASSPGPAEKLFF.

This clonotype occurred a few times. The genes are TRBV5-1 and TRBJ2-7, with 9 positions matching TRBD1. The CDR3 has 13 amino acids. J gave up 6 bases and V 3 bases, and 4 bases lay outside the gene matches. Germline CDR1 is SGHRS and CDR2 is YFSETQ. The CDR3: CASSWAQGAEQYF. The CDR3, as DNA: TGCGCCAGCAGCTGGGCACAGGGGGCCGAGCAGTACTTC.

This clonotype has more than one count but fewer than ten. The chain employs TRBV5-1 and TRBJ2-5; no clear D. The germline gives CDR1 SGHRS, CDR2 YFSETQ. V lost 0 bases to trimming and J lost 7 bases, with 13 bases between them. The CDR3 sequence is 14 residues long. CDR3 bases: TGCGCCAGCAGCTTGGAACCCGCATTGGGGACCCAGTACTTC. It yields the protein CASSLEPALGTQYF.